This T cell receptor beta chain was sequenced in a study of blood T cells in healthy people across ages (dated by TCRdb to between 2014 and 2017). Some background on the complete study: In model experiments, roughly one uniquely barcoded TCR beta cDNA molecule per two T cells was captured by template switching. The study measured age-related changes in TCR beta repertoire diversity using deep sequencing normalized with unique cDNA molecular identifiers. The donors were split into four age groups: young (average about 15 years), middle-aged (around 37), aged (more than 60) and long-lived (approximately 80). Two additional independent replicas of 1 million unique cDNA reads from the same blood draw were analyzed for two donors (one aged 18 to 29 and one aged 80 or older). To avoid experimental bias, donors of different ages were randomly spread across the sequencing lanes. Beyond this particular receptor, the publication reports: Estimates of total diversity from one million sequenced T cells were regarded as lower bounds and underestimates. Observed TCR beta diversity correlated strongly with the percentage of naive T cells measured by flow cytometry. Conclusive comparison of naive and antigen-experienced compartments was prevented by the profiling of bulk unsorted PBMCs. Compared with the aged group, more naive CD4+ T cells, fewer expanded clones and increased TCR diversity were shown by the long-lived group, suggesting age selection. As age increased, observed TCR beta diversity per million T cells dropped in a roughly linear way, and a significant reduction was already evident by age 40. The CMV infection status of donors was not known, potentially confounding age-related changes in expanded clonotypes.

Deletion took 4 bases off V and 0 bases off J, with a span of 10 bases between the germline ends. CDR1 SGHTA and CDR2 FQGNSA are derived from the germline V gene. The CDR3 contains 15 residues, cysteine and phenylalanine counted. Here the CDR3 DNA is all that survives: 45 bases in frame from base 1. In the case of this clonotype: Its antigen is not yet known. Nothing much larger sits one base from this clone, and base qualities are not available.

Receptor amplification or capture employed 5' RACE. A second PCR of about 7 to 12 cycles was performed with a sample-barcoded 5' primer and a J-beta primer mix. Each TCR beta cDNA molecule received a unique molecular identifier from a template-switch 5' adaptor carrying 12 random nucleotides. At least 3 million CDR3-containing paired-end reads were obtained from each sample. All of the RNA was converted into first-strand cDNA using the Mint cDNA synthesis kit, with a TRBC-specific oligonucleotide serving as the primer. Following uracil-DNA glycosylase treatment, a first 18-cycle PCR with universal primers M1SS and BC2_uni_R was performed on all cDNA. The authors processed their data as follows. For normalization, 1 million high-quality reads were randomly selected from each sample, with every read carrying a distinct molecular identifier. Reads sharing molecular identifiers were discarded rather than binned into consensus sequences. CDR3 identification, clonotype clustering and error correction used MiTCR with a Q25 quality threshold and the strictest error-elimination algorithm. A nonparametric unseen species model with Euler transformation was used to estimate a lower bound on total TCR beta diversity. Using fastp at Q25 and MiXCR, TCRdb reprocessed the public reads and kept productive beta chains. All rows with the same CDR3 protein become a single entry with the most common DNA and genes. The V and J calls shown here were made by TCRdb, not taken from the authors' results. The table for this sample lists over 1,500,000 distinct CDR3 sequences; about 39% of them were counted only once. 20% to 25% of the sample goes to the ten largest clones.

The donors were around 39 Caucasian individuals from Russia, aged 6 to 90 years, who were systemically healthy. Each donor gave about 9.7 milliliters of peripheral blood, drawn into EDTA-treated Vacutainer tubes. PBMCs were isolated by Ficoll-Paque density-gradient centrifugation, with at least 6.5 million obtained per sample. Total RNA was extracted from PBMCs with Trizol reagent, with at least 5 micrograms obtained per sample. Naive CD45RAhigh/CD27high T cell percentages were measured by flow cytometry on a PBMC aliquot from every donor. The chain was built from TRBV7-2 and TRBJ2-1, with the D gene not clear enough to name. This clonotype was sampled from a human donor in good health. The specimen sequenced was blood. The CDR3 region reads CASSWSLSSYNEQFF. The DNA sequence follows: TGTGCCAGCAGCTGGTCCCTGAGCTCCTACAATGAGCAGTTCTTC.